These 11 T cell receptor beta chains were all obtained from the same sample, sequenced in a study of CD8 T cells in ankylosing spondylitis. What these receptors recognize is not known. Study findings and constraints: Roughly eight highly homologous variants made up a TCR beta motif that seemed to typify ankylosing spondylitis blood.

Each CDR3 protein is one row after TCRdb ran MiXCR on the 5' RACE reads. The table records over 600,000 distinct CDR3 sequences, under 20% of them present only once. Input material: blood, either unsorted or a sorted T cell fraction (not recorded which). The receptors shown here come from a male donor with ankylosing spondylitis.

The chain couples TRBV5-1 to TRBJ2-2; D is uncertain. In germline, CDR1 is SGHRS, CDR2 YFSETQ. The ends were cut back, 0 bases at V and 1 base at J, with 4 bases in the middle. The CDR3 runs to 14 residues. The chain's CDR3 is CASSLVKNTGELFF. The CDR3 DNA is TGCGCCAGCAGCTTGGTAAAGAACACCGGGGAGCTGTTTTTT.

The gene calls are TRBV20-1 and TRBJ1-1; no firm D call. V lost 1 base and J 0 bases, leaving 18 bases between the germline ends. The CDR3 extends over 17 amino acids. CDR1 DFQATT and CDR2 SNEGSKA come from the germline V gene (reference sequence). CDR3 in amino acids: CSARGGAGYGMNTEAFF. In nucleotides, the CDR3 is TGCAGTGCTAGAGGGGGTGCTGGGTATGGGATGAACACTGAAGCTTTCTTT.

The J gene is TRBJ1-5, the V gene TRBV27; no firm D call. V lost 0 bases and J lost 6, with 12 bases in between. Germline loops: CDR1 MNHEY, CDR2 SMNVEV (reference sequence). The CDR3 is made up of 15 amino acids. The CDR3 loop reads CASSLSSSGAQPQHF. CDR3 bases: TGTGCCAGCAGTTTATCCTCTTCGGGTGCTCAGCCCCAGCATTTT.

This clonotype was observed at least ten times. Mismatch with germline at one junction end may stem from a read error. This rearrangement joins TRBV5-1 to TRBJ1-5; D is unresolved. The V gene's germline CDR1 is SGHRS and CDR2 YFSETQ. The CDR3 is 13 amino acids. In DNA form, the CDR3 reads TGTGCCAGCAGTTTGGAGGGAGGTCAGCCCCAGCATTTT. Translated: CASSLEGGQPQHF.

CDR3: CASTGLAGGTYNEQFF. CDR3 bases: TGTGCCAGCACGGGACTAGCGGGAGGAACCTACAATGAGCAGTTCTTC. The rearrangement uses TRBV6-2 or TRBV6-3 and TRBJ2-1; TRBD2 matches 15 bases. The CDR3 has 16 residues. Trimming removed 7 bases from V and 2 bases from J; junction bases left unmatched: 3. Per the germline V gene, CDR1 is MNHEY and CDR2 is SVGEGT.

The genes are TRBV2 and TRBJ1-2, with TRBD1 matching over 7 bases. CDR1 and CDR2 from the germline V gene are SNHLY and FYNNEI. The CDR3 sequence is 13 residues long. Unmatched junction bases numbered 2, after V lost 4 bases and J lost 3 bases. CDR3 sequence (DNA): TGTGCCAGCAGTGTTACAGGGGACTATGGCTACACCTTC. This translates into CASSVTGDYGYTF.

The CDR3 here is CATSPTGRWECQPQHF. The DNA of the CDR3 is TGTGCCACCAGTCCCACGGGCCGGTGGGAATGTCAGCCCCAGCATTTT. The V and J genes are TRBV24-1 and TRBJ1-5; no definite D call. The germline gives CDR1 KGHDR, CDR2 SFDVKD. Trimming shortened V by 6 bases and J by 6 bases, and 20 bases separated the two germline ends. This CDR3 has 16 amino acids.

The chain combines TRBV20-1 with TRBJ2-3; 10 nucleotides line up with TRBD2. Germline V gene sequence: CDR1 DFQATT, CDR2 SNEGSKA (reference sequence). This CDR3 spans 14 amino acids. Trimming at V came to 4 bases and at J to 3 bases, leaving 4 bases not matched to a gene. CDR3 protein: CSATSGRRTDTQYF. The CDR3 DNA follows: TGCAGTGCTACTAGCGGGAGAAGGACAGATACGCAGTATTTT.

This chain joins TRBV27 and TRBJ2-3, with 11 bases matching TRBD2. The trim removed 5 bases at V and 2 bases at J, leaving 6 bases unmatched. Per germline, CDR1 MNHEY and CDR2 SMNVEV (reference sequence). This CDR3 is 16 amino acids long. The CDR3 protein is CASSGLAGGDTDTQYF. The CDR3 bases are TGTGCCAGCAGTGGCCTAGCGGGGGGCGACACAGATACGCAGTATTTT.

This clonotype was seen only a few times. This sequence joins TRBV15 and TRBJ2-5; the D gene is possibly TRBD2 (6 bases). With 1 base removed from V and 5 bases from J, the gap between germline ends came to 8 bases. The CDR3 length is 13 residues. Per the germline V gene, CDR1 is LNHNV and CDR2 is YYDKDF (reference sequence). The CDR3 spells CATSRVGRETQYF. The CDR3 coding sequence is TGTGCCACCAGCAGAGTAGGGAGGGAGACCCAGTACTTC.

The sample holds many counts of this clonotype. DNA of the CDR3: TGTGCCAGCAGCCCTCGAGGGGAGGTAGTAGGGAATTCACCCCTCCACTTT. Its translation is CASSPRGEVVGNSPLHF. This chain links TRBV21-1 with TRBJ1-6. TRBV21-1 is flagged as a pseudogene. The CDR3 is 17 residues long.